The 9 T cell receptor beta chains presented below share a single source sample, sequenced in a study of Graves' ophthalmopathy and Graves' hyperthyroidism. Investigators amplified TCR beta CDR3 regions from RNA transcripts. The first-round RT-PCR employed HTBI primers together with the Qiagen OneStep RT-PCR kit. A multiplex PCR was then performed as the second round. Each CDR3 protein gets one entry after TCRdb re-called the multiplex PCR reads with MiXCR. Counted here are about 550,000 distinct CDR3 sequences, approximately 37% occurring once; the ten biggest clones make up around 4.6%. The sequenced material came from peripheral blood or thyroid tissue (not recorded which). The source is an adult man with Graves' hyperthyroidism.

A word on this clonotype: A much larger clonotype is one base distant, so this may be a read error. V usage is TRBV5-1 and J usage is TRBJ2-2; TRBD2 matches 7 bases. Trimming took 4 bases from V and 3 from J; bases not matched to a gene: 6. Per germline, CDR1 SGHRS and CDR2 YFSETQ. This CDR3 region has 15 residues. DNA for the CDR3: TGCGCCAGCAGCCCCGCGGGAGTGGACACCGGGGAGCTGTTTTTT. It yields the protein CASSPAGVDTGELFF.

This clonotype was counted a few times. The V gene is TRBV5-4, the J gene TRBJ2-7; D could derive from TRBD1 or TRBD2 (5 bases each). Between the trimmed V and J ends, which lost 4 bases and 3 bases, there was a span of 14 bases. The CDR3 spans 14 residues. The germline CDR1 and CDR2 sequences are SGHNT and YYREEE (reference sequence). The CDR3 DNA follows: TGTGCCAGCAGCGGCTGGGGACCGAGCTACGAGCAGTACTTC. Its protein product is CASSGWGPSYEQYF.

On this clonotype itself: The junction differs from germline at one of its ends, possibly a read error. The chain carries TRBV7-9 and TRBJ2-6; 7 positions match TRBD2. The CDR3 has 11 residues. The germline gives CDR1 SEHNR, CDR2 FQNEAQ (reference sequence). CDR3 DNA sequence: TGTGCCACAGGCGGGGGCAACGTCCTGACTTTC. Protein sequence: CATGGGNVLTF.

The chain carries TRBV20-1 and TRBJ1-2, with a weak D call TRBD1 (5 bases). CDR1 and CDR2 (germline): DFQATT, SNEGSKA (reference sequence). V was trimmed by 3 bases and J by 4 bases, leaving 15 bases between them. The CDR3 covers 14 residues. CDR3 sequence (DNA): TGCAGTGCTAGGGGGCGGCCGGGGTCCTATGGCTACACCTTC. This encodes CSARGRPGSYGYTF.

This clonotype was recorded many times. CDR3 coding DNA: TGCGCCAGCAGCCAAGAGGGACAGGGTCGGGAAAAACTGTTTTTT. It yields the protein CASSQEGQGREKLFF. The chain combines TRBV4-1 with TRBJ1-4; 9 nucleotides match TRBD1. CDR1 is MGHRA, CDR2 YSYEKL, per germline. The J segment lost 8 bases and the V segment lost 0 bases, leaving 4 bases of the junction unmatched. CDR3 size: 15 residues.

This clonotype has more than one count but fewer than ten. The V call is TRBV28, the J call TRBJ1-2, with 10 bases identical to TRBD1. This CDR3 has 16 amino acids. J lost 4 bases, V lost 2 bases, and 7 bases had no gene match. Germline lookup yields CDR1 MDHEN and CDR2 SYDVKM. The CDR3 DNA is TGTGCCAGCAGTTTAGGTGGGACAGGGGACGCCTATGGCTACACCTTC. Translating gives CASSLGGTGDAYGYTF.

This clonotype came up many times. The J gene is TRBJ2-7, the V gene TRBV2; the D call may be TRBD1 or TRBD2 (5 bases each). Germline-derived CDR1 and CDR2 are SNHLY and FYNNEI. This CDR3 contains 12 residues. V was pared by 6 bases and J by 3 bases, with 9 bases between. The CDR3 DNA is TGTGCCAGCAGGGGACGTTTCTACGAGCAGTACTTC. Its translation: CASRGRFYEQYF.

The rearrangement links TRBV11-2 to TRBJ2-2, with 10 nucleotides matching TRBD1. This CDR3 contains 20 residues. With 5 bases clipped from V and 4 bases from J, the junction kept 19 bases outside the gene matches. The germline V gene encodes CDR1 SGHAT and CDR2 FQNNGV. CDR3: CASSQVAGTGVRDSTGELFF. CDR3 in DNA: TGTGCCAGCAGCCAAGTCGCCGGGACAGGGGTTAGGGATAGCACCGGGGAGCTGTTTTTT.

This clonotype was picked up a small number of times. The rearrangement joins TRBV20-1 to TRBJ1-5; maybe TRBD1 (6 bases). The CDR3 spans 14 residues. Trimming removed 5 bases from V and 4 bases from J, with 15 bases in between. Per the germline V gene, CDR1 is DFQATT and CDR2 is SNEGSKA (reference sequence). CDR3 nucleotides: TGCAGTGCTCTTACAACAGGGTTGAATCAGCCCCAGCATTTT. It is translated as CSALTTGLNQPQHF.